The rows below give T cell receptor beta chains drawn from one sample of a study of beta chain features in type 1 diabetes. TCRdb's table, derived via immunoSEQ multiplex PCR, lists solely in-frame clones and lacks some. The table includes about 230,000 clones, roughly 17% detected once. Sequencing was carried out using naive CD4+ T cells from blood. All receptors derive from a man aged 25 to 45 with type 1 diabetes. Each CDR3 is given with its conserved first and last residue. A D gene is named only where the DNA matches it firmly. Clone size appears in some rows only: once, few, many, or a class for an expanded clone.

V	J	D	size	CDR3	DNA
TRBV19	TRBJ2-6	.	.	CASSIDGSGANVLTF	TGTGCCAGTAGTATAGATGGCTCTGGGGCCAACGTCCTGACTTTC
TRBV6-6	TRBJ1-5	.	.	CASQGRNSNQPQHF	TGTGCCAGCCAAGGACGGAATAGCAATCAGCCCCAGCATTTT
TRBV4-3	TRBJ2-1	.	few	CASSQDLLGGSYNEQFF	TGCGCCAGCAGCCAAGATTTGTTAGGGGGCTCCTACAATGAGCAGTTCTTC
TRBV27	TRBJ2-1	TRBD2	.	CASSLRPALTSGFYNEQFF	TGTGCCAGCAGTTTACGGCCGGCGTTGACTAGCGGATTCTACAATGAGCAGTTCTTC
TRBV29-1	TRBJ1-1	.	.	CSVEVRNTEAFF	TGCAGCGTTGAGGTAAGGAACACTGAAGCTTTCTTT
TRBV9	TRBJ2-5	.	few	CASSVGAVQETQYF	TGTGCCAGCAGCGTAGGGGCAGTCCAAGAGACCCAGTACTTC
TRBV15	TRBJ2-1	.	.	CATSRDLGPRQFF	TGTGCCACCAGCAGAGATTTGGGACCGAGGCAGTTCTTC
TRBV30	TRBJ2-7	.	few	CAWSPGRGRQYF	TGTGCCTGGAGCCCGGGACGGGGGCGGCAGTACTTC
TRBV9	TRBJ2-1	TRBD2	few	CASSVGGTINEQFF	TGTGCCAGCAGCGTAGGTGGGACTATCAATGAGCAGTTCTTC
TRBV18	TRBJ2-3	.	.	CASSPYISSTDTQYF	TGTGCCAGCTCACCCTACATCTCTAGCACAGATACGCAGTATTTT
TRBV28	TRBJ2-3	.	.	CASSPPGDTDTQYF	TGTGCCAGCAGTCCCCCGGGGGACACAGATACGCAGTATTTT
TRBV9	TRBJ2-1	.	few	CASSVGGQGWQFF	TGTGCCAGCAGCGTGGGAGGTCAAGGGTGGCAGTTCTTC
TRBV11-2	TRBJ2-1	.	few	CASSTNRGAFNEQFF	TGTGCCAGCAGCACCAATCGAGGGGCCTTCAATGAGCAGTTCTTC
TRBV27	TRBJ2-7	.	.	CASITPLRGYEQYF	TGTGCCAGCATCACGCCCCTCAGGGGCTACGAGCAGTACTTC
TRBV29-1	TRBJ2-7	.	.	CSVDNPTGSSYEQYF	TGCAGCGTTGACAACCCTACAGGGAGCTCCTACGAGCAGTACTTC
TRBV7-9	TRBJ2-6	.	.	CASSLTASGANVLTF	TGTGCCAGCAGCCTGACCGCCTCTGGGGCCAACGTCCTGACTTTC